Below, 27 T cell receptor beta chains from the same sample are listed, as sequenced in a study of T cell responses to AZD1222 COVID-19 vaccine. Clones were read by immunoSEQ multiplex PCR, and TCRdb kept only the in-frame ones, dropping some. This table holds 85,000 to 100,000 clones, approximately 91% found once. The specimen was peripheral blood, collected on day 0 of AZD1222 vaccination. These receptors came from an adult in good health.

The chain uses TRBV6-2 or TRBV6-3 and TRBJ1-2; 7 bases match TRBD1. J gave up 4 bases and V 2 bases, and 7 bases lay outside the gene matches. This CDR3 is built from 15 residues. Germline V gene data show CDR1 as MNHEY and CDR2 as SVGEGT. The CDR3 DNA follows: TGTGCCAGCAGTTACCCTAACAGGGGTTTCTATGGCTACACCTTC. Translated: CASSYPNRGFYGYTF.

The V gene is TRBV5-8, the J gene TRBJ2-1, with 7 bases lining up with TRBD1. The ends lost 6 bases at V and 4 bases at J; junction bases unmatched: 7. Germline values: CDR1 SGHTS, CDR2 YDEGEE. The CDR3 length is 14 residues. The CDR3 DNA sequence: TGTGCCAGCACCGACAGGGATCCTTACAATGAGCAGTTCTTC. Protein product: CASTDRDPYNEQFF.

This rearrangement joins TRBV19 to TRBJ1-2; 10 nucleotides line up with TRBD1. J gave up 8 bases and V 0 bases, and 6 bases lay outside the gene matches. Germline-derived CDR1 and CDR2 are LNHDA and SQIVND (reference sequence). This CDR3 is built from 15 residues. CDR3 residues: CASSIDIDRGHGYTF. The CDR3 DNA reads TGTGCCAGTAGTATAGACATCGACAGGGGGCACGGCTACACCTTC.

V usage is TRBV6-2 or TRBV6-3 and J usage is TRBJ1-1; D might be TRBD1 (5 bases). V was trimmed by 2 bases and J by 0 bases, leaving 19 bases between them. Germline values: CDR1 MNHEY, CDR2 SVGEGT. This CDR3 region has 18 residues. The chain's CDR3 is CASSYVRQGRSMNTEAFF. The CDR3, as DNA: TGTGCCAGCAGTTACGTCAGGCAGGGAAGATCCATGAACACTGAAGCTTTCTTT.

The gene calls are TRBV5-4 and TRBJ2-5; possible D gene TRBD2, 5 bases. The CDR3 runs 14 residues. Germline CDR1 and CDR2: SGHNT and YYREEE (reference sequence). The V end was cut by 2 bases, the J end by 2 bases, with 10 bases between. CDR3 sequence reads: CASSFPRGQETQYF. DNA of the CDR3: TGTGCCAGCAGCTTCCCCCGGGGACAAGAGACCCAGTACTTC.

V and J are TRBV21-1 and TRBJ1-6. TRBV21-1 is labeled a pseudogene. The CDR3 extends over 18 amino acids. CDR3 nucleotides: TGTGCCAGCCCAAGTGGCAGTCTGGACCCCCCCCATAATTCACCCCTCCACTTT. Translation: CASPSGSLDPPHNSPLHF.

The V and J genes are TRBV7-2 and TRBJ1-5, with unresolved D. V was shortened by 2 bases and J by 2 bases, with 7 bases between the two germline ends. The V gene's germline CDR1 is SGHTA and CDR2 FQGNSA. The CDR3 loop spans 14 amino acids. The CDR3 protein is CASSLTRRNQPQHF. Here the CDR3 DNA reads TGTGCCAGCAGCTTAACACGACGCAATCAGCCCCAGCATTTT.

The chain has TRBV28 and TRBJ1-6; 8 nucleotides agree with TRBD1. The CDR3 has 16 residues. With V trimmed by 2 bases and J by 7 bases, 7 bases remained unmatched. Per the germline V gene, CDR1 is MDHEN and CDR2 is SYDVKM. The CDR3: CASSLPRTGPNSPLHF. The DNA of the CDR3 is TGTGCCAGCAGTTTACCCCGGACAGGGCCGAATTCACCCCTCCACTTT.

V usage is TRBV7-2 and J usage is TRBJ1-1; D is perhaps TRBD1 (5 bases). CDR1 is SGHTA, CDR2 FQGNSA, per germline. Between the trimmed V and J ends, which lost 4 bases and 0 bases, there was a span of 15 bases. CDR3 length equals 16 residues. The CDR3: CASSSRAEGLNTEAFF. CDR3 DNA sequence: TGTGCCAGCAGCTCTCGGGCGGAGGGGCTGAACACTGAAGCTTTCTTT. The full variable domain, in which reference TRBV7-2 and TRBJ1-1 provide the parts outside the CDR3, is GAGVSQSPSNKVTEKGKDVELRCDPISGHTALYWYRQSLGQGLEFLIYFQGNSAPDKSGLPSDRFSAERTGGSVSTLTIQRTQQEDSAVYLCASSSRAEGLNTEAFFGQGTRLTVV.

This chain joins TRBV15 and TRBJ1-1; D is uncertain. From germline, CDR1 is LNHNV and CDR2 YYDKDF (reference sequence). The CDR3 loop spans 13 amino acids. Deletions cut 0 bases from V and 4 bases from J, with 6 bases between. CDR3 coding DNA: TGTGCCACCAGCAGAGATGTGGGCACTGAAGCTTTCTTT. Encoded protein: CATSRDVGTEAFF.

This sequence joins TRBV6-5 and TRBJ2-5; TRBD1 matches at 10 bases. After removal of 7 bases from V and 9 bases from J, the junction contained 14 bases not matched to a gene. From germline, CDR1 is MNHEY and CDR2 SVGAGI. There are 15 residues in the CDR3. CDR3 nucleotide sequence: TGTGCCAGCAAGACAGGGGGCGTCCAATTGGGGGCCCAGTACTTC. Translated, it gives CASKTGGVQLGAQYF.

This clone was seen a handful of times. This chain links TRBV5-6 with TRBJ1-2; maybe TRBD1 (5 bases). Trimming shortened V by 4 bases and J by 1 base, and 23 bases separated the two germline ends. There are 18 residues in the CDR3. The germline CDR1 and CDR2 sequences are SGHDT and YYEEEE. The CDR3 sequence: CASSRYWGTTTVNYGYTF. The DNA for the CDR3 is TGTGCCAGCAGCCGCTACTGGGGCACTACCACCGTTAACTATGGCTACACCTTC.

This clone appeared a single time. V and J are TRBV4-3 and TRBJ1-2; D unclear. This CDR3 has 14 residues. Germline V gene sequence: CDR1 LGHNA, CDR2 YSLEER. The V gene lost 3 bases and the J gene lost 5 bases, with 13 bases spanning the gap. The CDR3 nucleotides are TGCGCCAGCAGCCATCCAGGCAGTCGGTATGGCTACACCTTC. Its translation: CASSHPGSRYGYTF.

The V and J genes are TRBV28 and TRBJ1-2, with D unclear. Germline lookup yields CDR1 MDHEN and CDR2 SYDVKM. Between the trimmed V and J ends, which lost 5 bases and 13 bases, there was a span of 17 bases. There are 12 residues in the CDR3. In nucleotides, the CDR3 is TGTGCCAGCAGTAACAGCTACTTCTTCCGCACCTTC. Amino acids: CASSNSYFFRTF.

This clone was recorded once. The chain carries TRBV18 and TRBJ2-3; 13 nucleotides line up with TRBD2. Trimming cost V 2 bases and J 4 bases; bases outside gene matches: 0. Looked up from germline, CDR1 is KGHSH and CDR2 is LQKENI. The CDR3 sequence is 15 residues long. The CDR3 here is CASSPGLAGADTQYF. The CDR3 DNA sequence: TGTGCCAGCTCACCAGGACTAGCGGGGGCAGATACGCAGTATTTT.

This chain joins TRBV7-9 and TRBJ1-3, with D unresolved. V gave up 7 bases and J gave up 0 bases, with 13 bases separating them. The germline gives CDR1 SEHNR, CDR2 FQNEAQ (reference sequence). The CDR3 loop spans 15 amino acids. CDR3 DNA: TGTGCCAGCACCCGAGATAGGTCCTCTGGAAACACCATATATTTT. Protein: CASTRDRSSGNTIYF.

CDR3 sequence: CASSWTSGGTDTQYF. The DNA for the CDR3 is TGTGCCAGCAGTTGGACTAGCGGGGGTACAGATACGCAGTATTTT. The rearrangement uses TRBV2 and TRBJ2-3; 13 bases agree with TRBD2. CDR3 length: 15 residues. Germline CDR1 reads SNHLY; CDR2 reads FYNNEI. Trimming took 5 bases from V and 3 from J; bases not matched to a gene: 2.

The chain joins TRBV5-1 to TRBJ1-6, with unresolved D. Trimming took 4 bases from V and 7 from J, leaving 15 bases between them. The CDR3 covers 15 residues. Germline V gene data show CDR1 as SGHRS and CDR2 as YFSETQ. The CDR3 nucleotides are TGCGCCAGCAGCCTAGCGGAAAGAGTCAATTCACCCCTCCACTTT. This gives the protein CASSLAERVNSPLHF.

This sequence joins TRBV6-5 and TRBJ1-2, with 7 bases identical to TRBD1. The CDR3 totals 13 residues. Looked up from germline, CDR1 is MNHEY and CDR2 is SVGAGI. Trimming took 6 bases from V and 2 from J; bases not matched to a gene: 3. CDR3 loop: CASRPGQNYGYTF. As DNA, the CDR3 is TGTGCCAGCAGACCGGGACAGAACTATGGCTACACCTTC.

The V call is TRBV4-3, the J call TRBJ2-7; no definite D call. The CDR3 extends over 15 amino acids. The V end was cut by 1 base, the J end by 2 bases, with 12 bases between. The V gene's germline CDR1 is LGHNA and CDR2 YSLEER. Written as DNA, the CDR3 is TGCGCCAGCAGCCAAGGTGCTTCCCAGGCCTACGAGCAGTACTTC. Translated, it gives CASSQGASQAYEQYF.

In its sample, this clone was seen once. The chain couples TRBV7-8 to TRBJ1-2, with 10 bases matching TRBD1. The ends lost 0 bases at V and 3 bases at J; junction bases unmatched: 4. From germline, CDR1 is SGHVS and CDR2 FQNEAQ. The CDR3 loop spans 16 amino acids. The CDR3 here is CASSLAGTGAHYGYTF. The CDR3 DNA is TGTGCCAGCAGCTTAGCTGGGACAGGGGCCCACTATGGCTACACCTTC.

The chain carries TRBV7-3 and TRBJ1-1; no definite D call. Germline V gene sequence: CDR1 SGHTA, CDR2 FQGTGA. The CDR3 is 13 amino acids. Trimming removed 8 bases from V and 4 bases from J, with 14 bases in between. The CDR3 sequence is CASGRAEGTEAFF. For the CDR3, the DNA is TGTGCCAGCGGGCGGGCGGAGGGCACTGAAGCTTTCTTT.

The rearrangement links TRBV6-5 to TRBJ1-6; D gene ambiguous. The CDR3 extends over 15 amino acids. With 5 bases removed from V and 8 bases from J, the gap between germline ends came to 16 bases. Germline assignment: CDR1 MNHEY and CDR2 SVGAGI. The DNA for the CDR3 is TGTGCCAGCAGTCTCCCTCGGAGCTTTTATTCACCCCTCCACTTT. This gives the protein CASSLPRSFYSPLHF.

The chain's CDR3 is CASSLVWGTRILSYEQYF. CDR3 in DNA: TGTGCCAGCAGCTTAGTTTGGGGCACGAGAATATTATCCTACGAGCAGTACTTC. The chain uses TRBV7-2 and TRBJ2-7; possible D gene TRBD1, 5 bases. CDR3 length: 18 residues. CDR1 and CDR2 from the germline V gene are SGHTA and FQGNSA. Between the trimmed V and J ends, which lost 1 base and 1 base, there was a span of 20 bases.

The J gene is TRBJ2-3, the V gene TRBV6-5; 7 nucleotides line up with TRBD2. Per the germline V gene, CDR1 is MNHEY and CDR2 is SVGAGI. CDR3 length: 14 amino acids. The trim removed 2 bases at V and 5 bases at J, leaving 4 bases unmatched. The CDR3 protein is CASSYREAVDTQYF. The DNA for the CDR3 is TGTGCCAGCAGTTACCGGGAGGCGGTAGATACGCAGTATTTT.

The chain carries TRBV18 and TRBJ2-7, with 7 nucleotides matching TRBD1. CDR3 length equals 15 residues. V was clipped by 4 bases and J by 3 bases; unmatched bases: 9. Germline assignment: CDR1 KGHSH and CDR2 LQKENI. Written as DNA, the CDR3 is TGTGCCAGCTCACGAAGTCGGACAGGCAACTACGAGCAGTACTTC. This codes for CASSRSRTGNYEQYF.

The chain carries TRBV2 and TRBJ2-7; no clear D gene. V dropped 6 bases and J dropped 2 bases, with 17 bases sitting between them. The CDR3 sequence is 15 residues long. CDR1 and CDR2 (germline): SNHLY, FYNNEI. The CDR3, as DNA: TGTGCCAGCAGAGACCTCGTCCTGAACCCCTACGAGCAGTACTTC. Translating it yields CASRDLVLNPYEQYF.